This TCR beta chain was documented in a study of beta chain features in type 1 diabetes. General observations from the study: All four CD4+ subsets of Type 1 diabetes patients contained TCRB CDR3s that were moderately but significantly shorter.

The entirety of the isolated RNA underwent reverse transcription, so expressed TCRB transcripts were sequenced. The repertoire was sequenced with immunoSEQ multiplex PCR; TCRdb's copy has only in-frame clones and lacks some. The profile shows about 340,000 clones, 13% of them singletons. J lost 5 bases, V lost 6 bases, and 6 bases had no gene match. CDR1 SQVTM and CDR2 ANQGSEA come from the germline V gene. The CDR3 has 12 residues. This clone turned up a few times. Its target is not known. The chain has TRBV29-1 and TRBJ1-1; 7 nucleotides line up with TRBD1. The specimen was naive CD4+ T cells from blood. The receptor comes from a woman between 18 and 29 years old with type 1 diabetes. CDR3 DNA sequence: TGCAGCGTGGGACAGAGGAGGACTGAAGCTTTCTTT. Its translation: CSVGQRRTEAFF.